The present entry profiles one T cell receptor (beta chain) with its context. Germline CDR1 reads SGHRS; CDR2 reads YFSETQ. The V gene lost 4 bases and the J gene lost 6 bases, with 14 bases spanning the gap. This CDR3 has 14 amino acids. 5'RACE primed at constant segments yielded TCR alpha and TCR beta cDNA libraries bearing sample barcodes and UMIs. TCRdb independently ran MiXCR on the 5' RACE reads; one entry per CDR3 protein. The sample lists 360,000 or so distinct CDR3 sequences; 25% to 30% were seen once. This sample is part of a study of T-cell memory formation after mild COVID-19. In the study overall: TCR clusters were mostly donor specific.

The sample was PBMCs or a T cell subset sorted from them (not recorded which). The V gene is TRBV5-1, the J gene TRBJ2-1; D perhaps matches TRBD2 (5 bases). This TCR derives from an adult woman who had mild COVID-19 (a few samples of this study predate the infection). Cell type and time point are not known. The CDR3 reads CASSPRGAGNEQFF. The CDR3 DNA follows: TGCGCCAGCAGCCCCCGTGGCGCGGGCAATGAGCAGTTCTTC. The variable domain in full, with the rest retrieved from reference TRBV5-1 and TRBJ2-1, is KAGVTQTPRYLIKTRGQQVTLSCSPISGHRSVSWYQQTPGQGLQFLFEYFSETQRNKGNFPGRFSGRQFSNSRSEMNVSTLELGDSALYLCASSPRGAGNEQFFGPGTRLTVL.